This T cell receptor beta chain was obtained from a study of T cell changes during pregnancy in multiple sclerosis. The CDR3 is 14 residues long. The junction had 7 bases not matched to a gene; V was cut back by 2 bases and J by 5 bases. CDR1 is SGDLS, CDR2 YYNGEE, per germline. Repertoires were generated with immunoSEQ multiplex PCR, while TCRdb's copy carries only in-frame clones and drops some. Of about 20,000 clones in the sample, around 85% are singletons; the top ten hold approximately 19%. V gene TRBV9 combines with J gene TRBJ2-7, with 7 bases lining up with TRBD1. The source of this sequence is a female donor in good health, enrolled as a control in a pregnancy study. This sample comprised CD8+ T cells from peripheral blood mononuclear cells, obtained after pregnancy. The CDR3 coding sequence is TGTGCCAGCAGCGTGGCTGGGACAGATCACGAGCAGTACTTC. Encoded protein: CASSVAGTDHEQYF.